These 26 T cell receptor beta chains share one sample of origin, sequenced in a study of cytomegalovirus exposure and HLA in healthy donors. The PCR used 60 Vbeta and 13 Jbeta primers. The table came from immunoSEQ multiplex PCR; TCRdb's copy has only in-frame clones and leaves some out. In the table there are approximately 190,000 clones, roughly 87% of which are singletons. Sequencing input: PBMCs. The receptors were sampled from a boy aged 2 to 9 in good health and CMV-seronegative.

This clone was seen only once. The chain couples TRBV19 to TRBJ2-5; D might be TRBD1 (7 bases). The ends were cut back, 6 bases at V and 4 bases at J, with 12 bases in the middle. The length of the CDR3 is 13 residues. CDR1 and CDR2 from the germline V gene are LNHDA and SQIVND (reference sequence). The CDR3 DNA sequence: TGTGCCAGTAGCATTCAGGGGGGAGAGACCCAGTACTTC. Translating it yields CASSIQGGETQYF. Full variable domain (missing parts from reference TRBV19 and TRBJ2-5): DGGITQSPKYLFRKEGQNVTLSCEQNLNHDAMYWYRQDPGQGLRLIYYSQIVNDFQKGDIAEGYSVSREKKESFPLTVTSAQKNPTAFYLCASSIQGGETQYFGPGTRLLVL.

This chain uses TRBV5-1 with TRBJ2-2, with no clear D. V gave up 4 bases and J gave up 5 bases, with 15 bases separating them. Germline V lookup: CDR1 SGHRS, CDR2 YFSETQ. The CDR3 is 15 amino acids. CDR3 DNA sequence: TGCGCCAGCAGCGTTGCGGCGGCCGGTACCGGGGAGCTGTTTTTT. Protein sequence: CASSVAAAGTGELFF.

The chain is built from TRBV6-5 and TRBJ2-5; 9 bases agree with TRBD2. Germline assignment: CDR1 MNHEY and CDR2 SVGAGI. After removal of 4 bases from V and 5 bases from J, the junction contained 5 bases not matched to a gene. The CDR3 runs 14 residues. CDR3 in DNA: TGTGCCAGCAGTTCAATCGGACTAGCGGAGACCCAGTACTTC. Protein sequence: CASSSIGLAETQYF.

V and J are TRBV4-2 and TRBJ2-1, with TRBD2 identical over 7 bases. With V trimmed by 2 bases and J by 2 bases, 6 bases remained unmatched. The germline CDR1 and CDR2 sequences are LGHNA and YNFKEQ. The CDR3 is 16 amino acids. CDR3 in amino acids: CASSQMELAAYNEQFF. CDR3 bases: TGTGCCAGCAGCCAAATGGAGCTAGCGGCCTACAATGAGCAGTTCTTC.

The chain combines TRBV6-5 with TRBJ1-1; D is unclear. Between the trimmed V and J ends, which lost 0 bases and 3 bases, there was a span of 5 bases. Germline V gene sequence: CDR1 MNHEY, CDR2 SVGAGI. The CDR3 contains 13 residues. In DNA, the CDR3 is TGTGCCAGCAGTTACTCTCGAGACACTGAAGCTTTCTTT. Its translation is CASSYSRDTEAFF.

The chain employs TRBV29-1 and TRBJ2-1; TRBD2 matches 16 bases. V trimming: 4 bases; J trimming: 5 bases; junction bases outside the gene matches: 5. This CDR3 has 16 amino acids. CDR1 and CDR2 from the germline V gene are SQVTM and ANQGSEA. CDR3 DNA sequence: TGCAGCGTTGTAATAGGGACTAGCGGGGGGGACAATGAGCAGTTCTTC. It yields the protein CSVVIGTSGGDNEQFF.

Regarding this clone: Other nucleotide sequences in the sample specify the same CDR3. The chain links TRBV6-6 to TRBJ1-1; possible D gene TRBD1, 6 bases. Per the germline V gene, CDR1 is MNHNY and CDR2 is SVGAGI (reference sequence). This CDR3 has 14 amino acids. V lost 6 bases and J 3 bases, leaving 14 bases between the germline ends. The CDR3 sequence is CASSQGFFDTEAFF. DNA for the CDR3: TGTGCCAGCAGCCAGGGGTTCTTCGACACTGAAGCTTTCTTT.

J is TRBJ1-1 and V is TRBV28, with 9 bases that match TRBD1. This CDR3 is built from 17 residues. CDR1 is MDHEN and CDR2 is SYDVKM in the germline V gene. The V gene end was trimmed by 3 bases and the J gene end by 1 base; junction bases not matched to a gene: 9. The CDR3 coding sequence is TGTGCCAGCAGTTTTAAACAGGGGGCGCAAGGGAACACTGAAGCTTTCTTT. Protein sequence: CASSFKQGAQGNTEAFF.

This clone was found a few times. This chain uses TRBV5-1 with TRBJ2-6; D ambiguous. Between the trimmed V and J ends, which lost 4 bases and 2 bases, there was a span of 4 bases. The CDR3 extends over 13 amino acids. Germline CDR1 and CDR2: SGHRS and YFSETQ. The CDR3 protein is CASSVTGANVLTF. CDR3 sequence (DNA): TGCGCCAGCAGCGTAACTGGGGCCAACGTCCTGACTTTC.

Concerning this clone: One end of the junction varies from germline; a read error may be responsible. The chain recombines TRBV7-9 with TRBJ1-6; no reliable D call. The CDR3 consists of 14 residues. Germline V gene sequence: CDR1 SEHNR, CDR2 FQNEAQ (reference sequence). CDR3 in DNA: TGTTCCAGCAGCTTACACCAGTATAATTCACCCCTCCACTTT. Protein: CSSSLHQYNSPLHF.

V is TRBV28 and J is TRBJ2-5; 14 bases map to TRBD2. Per germline, CDR1 MDHEN and CDR2 SYDVKM. The CDR3 extends over 13 amino acids. J lost 10 bases, V lost 5 bases, and 3 bases had no gene match. CDR3: CASSVGLAGGQYF. DNA of the CDR3: TGTGCCAGCAGTGTCGGACTAGCGGGGGGCCAGTACTTC.

This clone has more than one count but fewer than ten. This sequence joins TRBV30 and TRBJ1-3, with D perhaps TRBD1 (5 bases). V dropped 1 base and J dropped 1 base, with 8 bases sitting between them. The germline V gene encodes CDR1 GTSNPN and CDR2 SVGIG (reference sequence). CDR3 length equals 14 residues. CDR3 region: CAWSARGSGNTIYF. Written as DNA, the CDR3 is TGTGCCTGGAGTGCTAGGGGTTCTGGAAACACCATATATTTT.

This chain connects TRBV28 to TRBJ1-1; unclear D gene. The CDR3 sequence is 15 residues long. Germline V gene data show CDR1 as MDHEN and CDR2 as SYDVKM. Trimming cost V 2 bases and J 9 bases, with 19 bases left between them. The CDR3 region is CASSLRARGGTKAFF. DNA of the CDR3: TGTGCCAGCAGTTTACGCGCCCGCGGCGGAACTAAAGCTTTCTTT.

This chain connects TRBV6-6 to TRBJ2-1; D gene unclear. V lost 0 bases to trimming and J lost 2 bases, with 8 bases between them. Germline assignment: CDR1 MNHNY and CDR2 SVGAGI (reference sequence). This CDR3 contains 15 residues. In DNA, the CDR3 is TGTGCCAGCAGTTACTCCCCGGTAGCCTACAATGAGCAGTTCTTC. Translation gives CASSYSPVAYNEQFF.

The V and J genes are TRBV7-3 and TRBJ1-1; TRBD1 agrees at 7 bases. This CDR3 comprises 16 residues. Germline lookup yields CDR1 SGHTA and CDR2 FQGTGA. J lost 2 bases, V lost 3 bases, and 9 bases had no gene match. The CDR3: CASSFLGGAYNTEAFF. The CDR3 coding sequence is TGTGCCAGCAGCTTTTTAGGGGGCGCGTATAACACTGAAGCTTTCTTT.

V usage is TRBV2 and J usage is TRBJ1-1; TRBD1 aligns across 10 bases. Germline loops: CDR1 SNHLY, CDR2 FYNNEI. The ends lost 4 bases at V and 5 bases at J; junction bases unmatched: 7. The CDR3 has 15 amino acids. This CDR3 is CASSGGGQGGTEAFF. CDR3 sequence (DNA): TGTGCCAGCAGTGGTGGAGGACAGGGGGGTACTGAAGCTTTCTTT.

This clone was seen only once. The rearrangement joins TRBV6-4 to TRBJ2-1; 9 nucleotides align to TRBD1. The CDR3 extends over 15 amino acids. The germline V gene has CDR1 MRHNA and CDR2 SNTAGT. V lost 6 bases and J lost 4; bases outside the gene matches: 7. CDR3 bases: TGTGCCAGCAGCCTGGGACAGGGAAGGTACAATGAGCAGTTCTTC. As protein: CASSLGQGRYNEQFF.

In its sample, this clone was seen once. The chain is built from TRBV18 and TRBJ1-2; weak D call: TRBD1 (5 bases). The CDR3 length is 15 residues. Germline values: CDR1 KGHSH, CDR2 LQKENI. The germline V and J ends were trimmed by 2 bases and 0 bases, with 10 bases remaining between them. The CDR3 sequence is CASSPDTGANYGYTF. The CDR3 nucleotides are TGTGCCAGCTCACCAGACACAGGAGCTAACTATGGCTACACCTTC.

This clone is a singleton in its sample. CDR3 in amino acids: CASSQGGARGVREQYF. CDR3 nucleotide sequence: TGCGCCAGCAGCCAAGGCGGGGCCAGGGGGGTACGCGAGCAGTACTTC. This sequence joins TRBV4-1 and TRBJ2-7, with TRBD1 as a possible D gene (7 bases). Deletions cut 1 base from V and 6 bases from J, with 19 bases between. The CDR3 is 16 amino acids. The germline V gene encodes CDR1 MGHRA and CDR2 YSYEKL.

V is TRBV5-1 and J is TRBJ2-2, with a weak D call TRBD2 (5 bases). V lost 5 bases to trimming and J lost 4 bases, with 15 bases between them. Looked up from germline, CDR1 is SGHRS and CDR2 is YFSETQ. CDR3 length: 15 residues. CDR3 nucleotide sequence: TGCGCCAGCAGTCGTCTCGAGGGTTCCACCGGGGAGCTGTTTTTT. Its protein is CASSRLEGSTGELFF.

The chain couples TRBV7-6 to TRBJ1-3; D gene ambiguous. The CDR3 loop spans 15 amino acids. The V end lost 5 bases, the J end lost 0 bases, and 11 bases lay between the germline ends. Looked up from germline, CDR1 is SGHVS and CDR2 is FNYEAQ. The CDR3 nucleotides read TGTGCCAGCAGCGACCCAGCGGCCTCTGGAAACACCATATATTTT. As protein: CASSDPAASGNTIYF.

The chain couples TRBV27 to TRBJ1-1; 9 bases match TRBD1. The CDR3 totals 18 residues. With V trimmed by 3 bases and J by 5 bases, 16 bases remained unmatched. Germline CDR1 MNHEY, CDR2 SMNVEV (reference sequence). The CDR3 loop is CASSLISTGGIGRTEAFF. The CDR3 nucleotides are TGTGCCAGCAGTTTGATTTCGACAGGGGGAATAGGGAGGACTGAAGCTTTCTTT.

The chain uses TRBV30 and TRBJ1-2; TRBD1 matches at 7 bases. CDR3 length: 12 residues. V trimming: 6 bases; J trimming: 3 bases; junction bases outside the gene matches: 4. Germline V CDR1 and CDR2: GTSNPN, SVGIG (reference sequence). The CDR3 DNA reads as TGTGCCTGCTATGGACAGGACTATGGCTACACCTTC. This codes for CACYGQDYGYTF.

The chain employs TRBV6-1 and TRBJ2-3; D not certain. The CDR3 is 13 residues long. V was shortened by 4 bases and J by 3 bases, with 8 bases between the two germline ends. Germline-derived CDR1 and CDR2 are MNHNS and SASEGT. The CDR3 sequence: CASSVDATDTQYF. The CDR3, as DNA: TGTGCCAGCAGTGTCGATGCGACAGATACGCAGTATTTT.

This clone was detected only once. The CDR3 spells CASSLVQGAFSDTQYF. In DNA, the CDR3 is TGTGCCAGCAGCTTAGTACAGGGGGCGTTCTCAGATACGCAGTATTTT. The chain employs TRBV7-9 and TRBJ2-3; 9 positions agree with TRBD1. J lost 4 bases, V lost 1 base, and 6 bases had no gene match. The germline V gene has CDR1 SEHNR and CDR2 FQNEAQ (reference sequence). CDR3 size: 16 residues.

This clone was picked up one time. This chain links TRBV5-4 with TRBJ2-3; D possibly corresponds to TRBD2 (6 bases). The CDR3 has 15 amino acids. CDR1 and CDR2 from the germline V gene are SGHNT and YYREEE (reference sequence). V was clipped by 4 bases and J by 5 bases, with 17 bases between them. The CDR3 spells CASSPGEVIGDTQYF. DNA of the CDR3: TGTGCCAGCAGCCCGGGAGAGGTTATTGGAGATACGCAGTATTTT.